The source of this T cell receptor beta chain is a study of cytomegalovirus exposure and HLA in healthy donors. The study, taken as a whole, reports: Three chains tied to CMV proved CMV antigen-specific in vitro. Within the 120 or so validation repertoires, first-cohort TCR clusters tended to co-occur, according to a later analysis. Reports showed the classifier diagnosing cytomegalovirus status with high specificity and sensitivity.

The table lists this clone with a count of one. Its antigen is currently unknown. The donors were members of the validation cohort, which comprised about 120 subjects and was separate from the first cohort of more than 500 subjects. The CDR3 is 15 residues long. The germline gives CDR1 MGHDK, CDR2 SYGVNS. V trimming: 8 bases; J trimming: 2 bases; junction bases outside the gene matches: 9. The repertoire was sequenced with immunoSEQ multiplex PCR; TCRdb's copy has only in-frame clones and lacks some. This table has approximately 220,000 clones, approximately 90% appearing once. The rearrangement joins TRBV25-1 to TRBJ2-5, with 9 nucleotides matching TRBD2. Input material: PBMCs. The receptor was isolated from a man in his late teens or twenties in good health and CMV-seronegative. In DNA, the CDR3 is TGTGCCAGCTCCGACGTTAGCGGGAGACAAGAGACCCAGTACTTC. Translation: CASSDVSGRQETQYF.